Each of the 25 T cell receptor beta chains below was sequenced from the same sample in a study of blood T cell repertoires in COVID-19. Clones were read by immunoSEQ multiplex PCR, and TCRdb kept only the in-frame ones, dropping some. Here the sample spans more than 400,000 clones, roughly 88% being singletons. The sample was peripheral blood. The receptor set was obtained from a human donor in a cohort sampled during active COVID-19.

This chain connects TRBV19 to TRBJ2-1; possibly TRBD2 for D (5 bases). V shed 5 bases and J shed 4 bases, with 18 bases lying between them. Germline V gene data show CDR1 as LNHDA and CDR2 as SQIVND (reference sequence). The CDR3 totals 16 residues. This CDR3 is CASSAAGKRRYNEQFF. DNA of the CDR3: TGTGCCAGTAGTGCCGCCGGGAAAAGACGGTACAATGAGCAGTTCTTC.

To note about this clone: Other DNA sequences from this sample encode an identical CDR3 as well. The chain recombines TRBV7-2 with TRBJ1-3; 7 nucleotides align to TRBD1. In germline, CDR1 is SGHTA, CDR2 FQGNSA. V shed 4 bases, J shed 2 bases, and the junction held 2 bases outside the gene matches. The CDR3 runs 14 residues. In DNA, the CDR3 is TGTGCCAGCAGCTCGACAGGGACTGGAAACACCATATATTTT. It is translated as CASSSTGTGNTIYF.

The chain is built from TRBV5-1 and TRBJ1-1; unclear D gene. The CDR3 loop spans 13 amino acids. Between the trimmed V and J ends, which lost 4 bases and 5 bases, there was a span of 12 bases. Germline loops: CDR1 SGHRS, CDR2 YFSETQ. CDR3 sequence (DNA): TGCGCCAGCAGCCCGACTGGGAGGACTGAAGCTTTCTTT. This translates into CASSPTGRTEAFF.

The chain uses TRBV6-5 and TRBJ2-3; D is perhaps TRBD1 (5 bases). Germline V gene sequence: CDR1 MNHEY, CDR2 SVGAGI. The CDR3 is 12 residues long. Trimming cost V 7 bases and J 10 bases, with 15 bases left between them. The DNA of the CDR3 is TGTGCCAGCACCAGTGGGGCCGGACCGCAGTATTTT. It translates to CASTSGAGPQYF.

The rearrangement uses TRBV19 and TRBJ1-5; TRBD1 aligns across 7 bases. The germline V gene has CDR1 LNHDA and CDR2 SQIVND (reference sequence). The V and J ends lost 10 bases and 1 base, in that order; junction bases with no gene match: 7. The CDR3 totals 14 residues. DNA for the CDR3: TGTGCCATAGGAGACAGGGCCAGCAATCAGCCCCAGCATTTT. It yields the protein CAIGDRASNQPQHF.

The J gene is TRBJ2-1, the V gene TRBV7-6; 7 nucleotides align to TRBD1. There are 15 residues in the CDR3. V gave up 2 bases and J gave up 4 bases; unmatched junction bases: 5. Looked up from germline, CDR1 is SGHVS and CDR2 is FNYEAQ. The CDR3 sequence: CASSLTGERYNEQFF. The CDR3 DNA sequence: TGTGCCAGCAGCTTAACAGGGGAGCGATACAATGAGCAGTTCTTC.

The chain links TRBV28 to TRBJ2-3; 8 bases map to TRBD2. The germline V gene encodes CDR1 MDHEN and CDR2 SYDVKM. V lost 3 bases, J lost 2 bases, and 7 bases stayed unmatched. This CDR3 is 16 amino acids long. CDR3: CASSFPDGRDTDTQYF. CDR3 DNA: TGTGCCAGCAGTTTTCCCGACGGGAGGGACACAGATACGCAGTATTTT.

This chain links TRBV10-3 with TRBJ2-7; 12 nucleotides agree with TRBD2. Germline CDR1 ENHRY, CDR2 SYGVKD. Trimming at V came to 4 bases and at J to 7 bases, leaving 8 bases not matched to a gene. The length of the CDR3 is 15 residues. Here the CDR3 reads CAISVASGTSGEQYF. DNA for the CDR3: TGTGCCATCAGTGTTGCGTCCGGGACTAGCGGGGAGCAGTACTTC.

The chain combines TRBV28 with TRBJ2-3; 14 bases agree with TRBD2. The CDR3 consists of 20 residues. J was trimmed by 4 bases and V by 1 base; bases with no gene match: 13. Germline V gene sequence: CDR1 MDHEN, CDR2 SYDVKM. The CDR3 region has the DNA TGTGCCAGCAGTTTATATCCCGTGACTAGCGGGAGGGCCATCTCAGATACGCAGTATTTT. This encodes CASSLYPVTSGRAISDTQYF.

This chain uses TRBV5-5 with TRBJ2-5; D gene uncertain. The length of the CDR3 is 13 residues. Deletions cut 4 bases from V and 4 bases from J, with 11 bases between. CDR1 and CDR2 from the germline V gene are SGHKS and YYEKEE (reference sequence). The CDR3 DNA sequence: TGTGCCAGCAGCCCCTCGTACGGAGAGACCCAGTACTTC. Amino acids: CASSPSYGETQYF.

V is TRBV27 and J is TRBJ1-4, with 9 bases identical to TRBD1. Germline lookup yields CDR1 MNHEY and CDR2 SMNVEV (reference sequence). The length of the CDR3 is 16 residues. J was trimmed by 8 bases and V by 6 bases; bases with no gene match: 13. The CDR3 DNA reads TGTGCCAGCAGACTAGGGACAGGGCTCCTATCGGAAAAACTGTTTTTT. Translating gives CASRLGTGLLSEKLFF.

The chain recombines TRBV10-3 with TRBJ1-6, with TRBD1 matching over 11 bases. CDR1 ENHRY and CDR2 SYGVKD come from the germline V gene. The CDR3 length is 17 residues. The trim removed 5 bases at V and 6 bases at J, leaving 9 bases unmatched. CDR3 protein: CAISRGTGGVLNSPLHF. The DNA for the CDR3 is TGTGCCATCAGTCGGGGGACAGGGGGAGTTCTTAATTCACCCCTCCACTTT.

The chain is built from TRBV4-3 and TRBJ1-1; tentative D call: TRBD1 (6 bases). Germline assignment: CDR1 LGHNA and CDR2 YSLEER. The CDR3 runs to 14 residues. Between the trimmed V and J ends, which lost 3 bases and 5 bases, there was a span of 13 bases. The CDR3 nucleotides are TGCGCCAGCAGCCATGAGGAGGGGGGGACTGAAGCTTTCTTT. Translating it yields CASSHEEGGTEAFF.

CDR3 sequence: CASSPWGVRTGELFF. DNA for the CDR3: TGTGCCAGCAGCCCCTGGGGGGTAAGGACCGGGGAGCTGTTTTTT. The chain is built from TRBV5-6 and TRBJ2-2; tentatively, D is TRBD2 (6 bases). V was pared by 4 bases and J by 5 bases, with 15 bases between. The CDR3 runs to 15 residues. Germline V gives CDR1 SGHDT, CDR2 YYEEEE.

The chain combines TRBV5-1 with TRBJ2-2; 13 bases are shared with TRBD2. Per the germline V gene, CDR1 is SGHRS and CDR2 is YFSETQ. There are 16 residues in the CDR3. With 4 bases clipped from V and 4 bases from J, the junction kept 4 bases outside the gene matches. DNA for the CDR3: TGCGCCAGCAGCCTGCGGACTAGCGGGGGCACCGGGGAGCTGTTTTTT. It is translated as CASSLRTSGGTGELFF.

This chain joins TRBV30 and TRBJ1-5; the D gene is possibly TRBD1 (6 bases). Germline V gene sequence: CDR1 GTSNPN, CDR2 SVGIG (reference sequence). The germline V and J ends were trimmed by 7 bases and 3 bases, with 16 bases remaining between them. The CDR3 is 14 amino acids. CDR3 bases: TGTGCCTATCGGGGGGCCAACTTCAATCAGCCCCAGCATTTT. Its translation is CAYRGANFNQPQHF.

This chain connects TRBV28 to TRBJ1-5; D ambiguous. Per germline, CDR1 MDHEN and CDR2 SYDVKM. V was clipped by 2 bases and J by 6 bases, with 11 bases between them. There are 14 residues in the CDR3. The CDR3 spells CASSLRSGSQPQHF. The CDR3 DNA follows: TGTGCCAGCAGTTTAAGATCTGGGAGTCAGCCCCAGCATTTT.

The chain employs TRBV11-2 and TRBJ1-1, with D hard to call. The CDR3 consists of 14 residues. V was cut by 3 bases and J by 0 bases, with 8 bases left in between. Germline loops: CDR1 SGHAT, CDR2 FQNNGV. The CDR3 loop reads CASSLQALNTEAFF. The DNA of the CDR3 is TGTGCCAGCAGCTTGCAAGCTCTGAACACTGAAGCTTTCTTT.

The gene calls are TRBV2 and TRBJ2-7, with 9 bases that match TRBD2. This CDR3 contains 14 residues. J gave up 4 bases and V 0 bases, and 1 base lay outside the gene matches. Per the germline V gene, CDR1 is SNHLY and CDR2 is FYNNEI. The CDR3 reads CASSEASGRYEQYF. CDR3 coding DNA: TGTGCCAGCAGTGAAGCTAGCGGGAGATACGAGCAGTACTTC.

The V gene is TRBV5-1, the J gene TRBJ1-2, with a possible D match to TRBD1 (5 bases). The CDR3 totals 13 residues. Trimming cost V 0 bases and J 4 bases, with 7 bases left between them. The germline gives CDR1 SGHRS, CDR2 YFSETQ. CDR3 amino acids: CASSLEGSYGYTF. CDR3 DNA sequence: TGCGCCAGCAGCTTGGAGGGGTCCTATGGCTACACCTTC.

The CDR3 sequence: CASSLVFGSRETQYF. The CDR3 DNA reads TGTGCCAGCAGCTTGGTTTTCGGGTCCCGAGAGACCCAGTACTTC. This chain links TRBV5-4 with TRBJ2-5; no firm D call. This CDR3 comprises 15 residues. Between the trimmed V and J ends, which lost 0 bases and 4 bases, there was a span of 13 bases. The V gene's germline CDR1 is SGHNT and CDR2 YYREEE (reference sequence).

This chain links TRBV15 with TRBJ2-3; 7 bases match TRBD1. This CDR3 is built from 17 residues. Germline trimming cut 0 bases from V and 2 bases from J; bases unmatched to any gene: 8. CDR1 is LNHNV, CDR2 YYDKDF, per germline (reference sequence). The CDR3, as DNA: TGTGCCACCAGCAGAGATCGTGGGACAGCTAACACAGATACGCAGTATTTT. This codes for CATSRDRGTANTDTQYF.

This sequence joins TRBV29-1 and TRBJ2-2; a weak D match, TRBD2 (6 bases). This CDR3 has 12 amino acids. Deletions cut 6 bases from V and 6 bases from J, with 11 bases between. Germline V CDR1 and CDR2: SQVTM, ANQGSEA. For the CDR3, the DNA is TGCAGCGTCCGGCGGGGACCCGGGGAGCTGTTTTTT. Its translation: CSVRRGPGELFF.

This rearrangement joins TRBV5-6 to TRBJ2-2; 9 bases fit TRBD2. V dropped 1 base and J dropped 3; count of bases not matched to a gene: 10. The CDR3 has 18 amino acids. Germline V gene lookup returns CDR1 SGHDT and CDR2 YYEEEE. CDR3: CASSLYVAGASDTGELFF. CDR3 nucleotide sequence: TGTGCCAGCAGCTTGTACGTAGCGGGAGCTTCGGACACCGGGGAGCTGTTTTTT.

The rearrangement links TRBV19 to TRBJ2-1; TRBD2 matches 9 bases. This CDR3 spans 15 amino acids. CDR1 and CDR2 (germline): LNHDA, SQIVND (reference sequence). Trimming at V came to 0 bases and at J to 8 bases, leaving 5 bases not matched to a gene. CDR3 residues: CASSIDAGTSYEQFF. In nucleotides, the CDR3 is TGTGCCAGTAGTATAGACGCCGGGACTAGCTATGAGCAGTTCTTC. The full variable domain, completed using reference TRBV19 and TRBJ2-1, is DGGITQSPKYLFRKEGQNVTLSCEQNLNHDAMYWYRQDPGQGLRLIYYSQIVNDFQKGDIAEGYSVSREKKESFPLTVTSAQKNPTAFYLCASSIDAGTSYEQFFGPGTRLTVL.